This passage covers 21 T cell receptor beta chains from one sample sequenced in a study of beta chain features in type 1 diabetes. Expressed TCRB transcripts were sequenced after all isolated RNA was converted to cDNA. This table comes from immunoSEQ multiplex PCR, and its TCRdb copy is limited to in-frame clones, with some not included. The sample consists of just over 150,000 clones, 11% of them appearing once. Sequences were obtained from central memory CD4+ T cells from blood. Source of these receptors: a man aged 18 to 29 in good health.

This clone was detected only a few times. The chain uses TRBV25-1 and TRBJ2-4, with TRBD1 matching 9 bases. V dropped 4 bases and J dropped 9; count of bases not matched to a gene: 10. Germline V lookup: CDR1 MGHDK, CDR2 SYGVNS. This CDR3 contains 15 residues. The CDR3 here is CASSATGQGRTIQYF. For the CDR3, the DNA is TGTGCCAGCAGTGCGACCGGACAGGGGAGGACCATTCAGTACTTC.

As concerns this clone: At the DNA level, this CDR3 is encoded by other sequences in the same sample as well. V usage is TRBV29-1 and J usage is TRBJ2-3; D may be TRBD1 (6 bases). Looked up from germline, CDR1 is SQVTM and CDR2 is ANQGSEA. V was clipped by 6 bases and J by 2 bases, with 12 bases between them. CDR3 size: 13 residues. CDR3 nucleotide sequence: TGCAGCGTGTCCTACAGGGACACAGATACGCAGTATTTT. Translation gives CSVSYRDTDTQYF.

The rearrangement joins TRBV5-4 to TRBJ2-7; 10 bases align to TRBD2. CDR3 length equals 17 residues. Looked up from germline, CDR1 is SGHNT and CDR2 is YYREEE (reference sequence). V lost 3 bases and J lost 4; bases outside the gene matches: 13. This CDR3 is CASSSGQREGRAYEQYF. CDR3 nucleotides: TGTGCCAGCAGCTCGGGGCAGCGGGAGGGCCGAGCGTACGAGCAGTACTTC. The variable domain in full, with the rest retrieved from reference TRBV5-4 and TRBJ2-7, is ETGVTQSPTHLIKTRGQQVTLRCSSQSGHNTVSWYQQALGQGPQFIFQYYREEENGRGNFPPRFSGLQFPNYSSELNVNALELDDSALYLCASSSGQREGRAYEQYFGPGTRLTVT.

The chain couples TRBV9 to TRBJ2-1; 7 nucleotides line up with TRBD2. The J segment lost 0 bases and the V segment lost 0 bases, leaving 3 bases of the junction unmatched. Per germline, CDR1 SGDLS and CDR2 YYNGEE. The CDR3 extends over 16 amino acids. CDR3 bases: TGTGCCAGCAGCGTAGTTCCTAGCGGCTCCTACAATGAGCAGTTCTTC. It translates to CASSVVPSGSYNEQFF.

The CDR3 reads CASIRAGTGTYGYTF. CDR3 in DNA: TGTGCCAGCATCCGGGCCGGGACAGGGACCTATGGCTACACCTTC. The chain has TRBV7-9 and TRBJ1-2; 9 nucleotides align to TRBD1. The V gene's germline CDR1 is SEHNR and CDR2 FQNEAQ (reference sequence). There are 15 residues in the CDR3. The V and J ends lost 7 bases and 4 bases, in that order; junction bases with no gene match: 10. The full variable domain, completed using reference TRBV7-9 and TRBJ1-2, is DTGVSQNPRHKITKRGQNVTFRCDPISEHNRLYWYRQTLGQGPEFLTYFQNEAQLEKSRLLSDRFSAERPKGSFSTLEIQRTEQGDSAMYLCASIRAGTGTYGYTFGSGTRLTVV.

This clone was observed a few times. This sample also contains other DNA sequences that code for the same CDR3. The chain carries TRBV29-1 and TRBJ1-2; 7 bases map to TRBD1. Per the germline V gene, CDR1 is SQVTM and CDR2 is ANQGSEA. V trimming: 5 bases; J trimming: 7 bases; junction bases outside the gene matches: 4. The CDR3 loop spans 11 amino acids. Here the CDR3 DNA reads TGCAGCGTTTCTCCAGGGGGTGGCTACACCTTC. Translating it yields CSVSPGGGYTF.

The chain couples TRBV2 to TRBJ2-1; 10 nucleotides match TRBD2. Per germline, CDR1 SNHLY and CDR2 FYNNEI. V shed 10 bases and J 7 bases; nucleotides not matched to a gene: 19. The CDR3 extends over 17 amino acids. CDR3 loop: CAINPKGSGTSVNEQFF. The CDR3 bases are TGTGCCATCAACCCAAAGGGATCCGGGACTAGCGTTAATGAGCAGTTCTTC.

This clone has only a few counts. This CDR3 reads CASSQEGGSSNQPQHF. CDR3 in DNA: TGCGCCAGCAGCCAAGAAGGCGGCAGTAGCAATCAGCCCCAGCATTTT. V and J are TRBV4-3 and TRBJ1-5; D gene ambiguous. With 0 bases removed from V and 0 bases from J, the gap between germline ends came to 9 bases. CDR1 is LGHNA and CDR2 is YSLEER in the germline V gene. The CDR3 has 16 amino acids.

This clone turned up a few times. The CDR3 bases are TGCGCCAGCAGCGCACAGGGGTCCCGGGATTACAATGAGCAGTTCTTC. Its protein is CASSAQGSRDYNEQFF. The rearrangement uses TRBV4-3 and TRBJ2-1, with TRBD1 matching over 7 bases. After removal of 5 bases from V and 4 bases from J, the junction contained 11 bases not matched to a gene. This CDR3 has 16 residues. The germline gives CDR1 LGHNA, CDR2 YSLEER.

The V and J genes are TRBV28 and TRBJ1-1, with D perhaps TRBD1 (5 bases). Trimming removed 5 bases from V and 9 bases from J, with 10 bases in between. Per germline, CDR1 MDHEN and CDR2 SYDVKM. This CDR3 is built from 11 residues. The CDR3, as DNA: TGTGCCAGCAGTCGGGACCGGAAAGCTTTCTTT. It specifies CASSRDRKAFF. Together with reference TRBV28 and TRBJ1-1, the CDR3 gives the full variable domain: DVKVTQSSRYLVKRTGEKVFLECVQDMDHENMFWYRQDPGLGLRLIYFSYDVKMKEKGDIPEGYSVSREKKERFSLILESASTNQTSMYLCASSRDRKAFFGQGTRLTVV.

The chain couples TRBV28 to TRBJ2-7; TRBD1 matches 9 bases. V lost 6 bases, J lost 4 bases, and 7 bases stayed unmatched. The germline CDR1 and CDR2 sequences are MDHEN and SYDVKM. The CDR3 covers 14 residues. Here the CDR3 reads CASSQGTGLYEQYF. In DNA form, the CDR3 reads TGTGCCAGCAGCCAAGGGACAGGGTTGTACGAGCAGTACTTC.

This clone was recorded a few times. This sequence joins TRBV4-3 and TRBJ1-5, with no clear D. Trimming took off 2 bases at V and 7 bases at J, with 15 bases between the two ends. Germline CDR1 LGHNA, CDR2 YSLEER. This CDR3 has 15 residues. CDR3 residues: CASSQQRGYAQPQHF. The CDR3 coding sequence is TGCGCCAGCAGCCAACAGCGAGGGTATGCCCAGCCCCAGCATTTT.

A word on this clone: Other DNA sequences from this sample encode an identical CDR3 as well. The chain combines TRBV7-2 with TRBJ2-3; no clear D. The V end lost 5 bases, the J end lost 0 bases, and 3 bases lay between the germline ends. Germline assignment: CDR1 SGHTA and CDR2 FQGNSA. The CDR3 extends over 12 amino acids. The CDR3 region is CASSRSTDTQYF. CDR3 bases: TGTGCCAGCAGCAGAAGCACAGATACGCAGTATTTT.

The chain has TRBV5-1 and TRBJ2-2, with 9 bases identical to TRBD2. The CDR3 runs to 15 residues. Germline V lookup: CDR1 SGHRS, CDR2 YFSETQ. The V segment lost 4 bases and the J segment 6 bases; nucleotides outside the gene matches: 7. CDR3 DNA sequence: TGCGCCAGCAGCATTAGCGGGAGTAATCCCGGGGAGCTGTTTTTT. Protein sequence: CASSISGSNPGELFF.

The chain joins TRBV5-1 to TRBJ2-5; 7 positions match TRBD2. The CDR3 spans 15 residues. The germline gives CDR1 SGHRS, CDR2 YFSETQ. V dropped 2 bases and J dropped 1; count of bases not matched to a gene: 5. CDR3 in amino acids: CASSFSSGVQETQYF. As DNA, the CDR3 is TGCGCCAGCAGCTTCTCTAGCGGAGTCCAAGAGACCCAGTACTTC.

The chain carries TRBV28 and TRBJ2-1, with 10 bases fitting TRBD2. Germline CDR1 and CDR2: MDHEN and SYDVKM. CDR3 length: 16 amino acids. Unmatched junction bases numbered 9, after V lost 5 bases and J lost 5 bases. CDR3 amino acids: CASSQTPGLANNEQFF. CDR3 nucleotides: TGTGCCAGCAGTCAAACCCCGGGACTAGCGAACAATGAGCAGTTCTTC.

This clone was observed a few times. This chain uses TRBV4-2 with TRBJ2-3; D is unclear. V lost 0 bases, J lost 2 bases, and 6 bases lay in between. This CDR3 is built from 14 residues. Germline V gene lookup returns CDR1 LGHNA and CDR2 YNFKEQ. In DNA form, the CDR3 reads TGTGCCAGCAGCCAAGATAAGGTCACAGATACGCAGTATTTT. This encodes CASSQDKVTDTQYF.

This clone has at least ten counts. The chain joins TRBV9 to TRBJ2-2; no clear D. Germline lookup yields CDR1 SGDLS and CDR2 YYNGEE. V lost 0 bases, J lost 7 bases, and 4 bases lay in between. The CDR3 covers 12 residues. The CDR3 here is CASSVGIGELFF. CDR3 DNA sequence: TGTGCCAGCAGCGTAGGGATCGGGGAGCTGTTTTTT. Using reference TRBV9 and TRBJ2-2 for the parts outside the CDR3, the full variable domain is DSGVTQTPKHLITATGQRVTLRCSPRSGDLSVYWYQQSLDQGLQFLIQYYNGEERAKGNILERFSAQQFPDLHSELNLSSLELGDSALYFCASSVGIGELFFGEGSRLTVL.

J is TRBJ2-7 and V is TRBV29-1; D uncertain. Germline assignment: CDR1 SQVTM and CDR2 ANQGSEA. CDR3 length: 11 residues. The ends were cut back, 4 bases at V and 3 bases at J, with 7 bases in the middle. Here the CDR3 DNA reads TGCAGCGTTGGAGGAGTCTACGAGCAGTACTTC. The encoded protein is CSVGGVYEQYF.

This clone was seen only a few times. The V gene is TRBV10-3, the J gene TRBJ2-1; D call uncertain. The germline CDR1 and CDR2 sequences are ENHRY and SYGVKD. CDR3 length equals 11 residues. With 8 bases removed from V and 4 bases from J, the gap between germline ends came to 6 bases. The CDR3 sequence is CAIGTYNEQFF. CDR3 DNA sequence: TGTGCCATCGGTACTTACAATGAGCAGTTCTTC.

This chain uses TRBV7-9 with TRBJ1-3; D is uncertain. V lost 9 bases to trimming and J lost 3 bases, with 0 bases between them. The CDR3 covers 9 residues. Germline V CDR1 and CDR2: SEHNR, FQNEAQ (reference sequence). The CDR3 sequence is CASGNTIYF. The CDR3 DNA follows: TGTGCCAGTGGAAACACCATATATTTT.